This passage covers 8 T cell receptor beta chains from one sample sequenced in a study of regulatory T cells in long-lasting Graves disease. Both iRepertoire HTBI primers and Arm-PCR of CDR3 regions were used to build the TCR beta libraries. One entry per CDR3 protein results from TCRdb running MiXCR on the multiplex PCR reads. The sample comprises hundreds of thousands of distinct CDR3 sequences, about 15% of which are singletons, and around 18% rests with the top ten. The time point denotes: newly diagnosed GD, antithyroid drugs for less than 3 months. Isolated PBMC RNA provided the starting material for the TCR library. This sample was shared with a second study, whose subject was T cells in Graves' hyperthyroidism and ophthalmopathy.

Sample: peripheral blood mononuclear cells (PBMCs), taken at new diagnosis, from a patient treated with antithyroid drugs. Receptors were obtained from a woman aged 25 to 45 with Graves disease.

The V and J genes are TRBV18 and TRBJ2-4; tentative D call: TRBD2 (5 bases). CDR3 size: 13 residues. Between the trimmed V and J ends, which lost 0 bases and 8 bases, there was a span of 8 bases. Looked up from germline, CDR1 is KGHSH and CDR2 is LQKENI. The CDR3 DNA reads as TGTGCCAGCTCACCACCGTCCGGGGACATTCAGTACTTC. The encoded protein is CASSPPSGDIQYF. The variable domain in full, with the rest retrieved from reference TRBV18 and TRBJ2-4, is NAGVMQNPRHLVRRRGQEARLRCSPMKGHSHVYWYRQLPEEGLKFMVYLQKENIIDESGMPKERFSAEFPKEGPSILRIQQVVRGDSAAYFCASSPPSGDIQYFGAGTRLSVL.

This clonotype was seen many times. The CDR3 spells CASGTAGASAQQYF. The DNA of the CDR3 is TGTGCCAGCGGTACAGCGGGAGCCTCCGCCCAGCAGTACTTC. The chain combines TRBV28 with TRBJ2-7, with 8 positions matching TRBD2. Germline CDR1 and CDR2: MDHEN and SYDVKM. This CDR3 comprises 14 residues. The V and J ends lost 8 bases and 8 bases, in that order; junction bases with no gene match: 14.

The CDR3 DNA is TGCAGCGGTCGACTAGCGGGGTACAATGAGCAGTTCTTC. Amino acids: CSGRLAGYNEQFF. The chain employs TRBV29-1 and TRBJ2-1; 11 positions agree with TRBD2. The CDR3 loop spans 13 amino acids. Losses at the gene ends were 7 bases for V and 4 bases for J; bases not matched to a gene: 3. Per germline, CDR1 SQVTM and CDR2 ANQGSEA.

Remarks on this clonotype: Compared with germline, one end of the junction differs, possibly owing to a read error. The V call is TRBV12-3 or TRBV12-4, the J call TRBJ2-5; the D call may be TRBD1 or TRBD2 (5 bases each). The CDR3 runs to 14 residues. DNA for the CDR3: TGTGCCGGCAGGGCGAATCGGGGAGAAGAGACCCAGTACTTC. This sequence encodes CAGRANRGEETQYF.

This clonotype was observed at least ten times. The CDR3 region is CASSRLAGLKPETQYF. The CDR3 DNA sequence: TGTGCCAGCAGTCGTCTAGCGGGACTGAAACCGGAGACCCAGTACTTC. The J gene is TRBJ2-5, the V gene TRBV6-1; 9 bases agree with TRBD2. The trim removed 5 bases at V and 5 bases at J, leaving 12 bases unmatched. The CDR3 runs to 16 residues. From germline, CDR1 is MNHNS and CDR2 SASEGT.

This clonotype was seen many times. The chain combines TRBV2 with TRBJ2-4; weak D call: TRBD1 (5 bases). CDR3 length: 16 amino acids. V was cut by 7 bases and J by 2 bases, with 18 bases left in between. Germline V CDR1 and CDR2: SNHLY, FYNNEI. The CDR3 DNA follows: TGTGCCAGCACCGAGACAGAAATCACTACCAAAAACATTCAGTACTTC. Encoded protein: CASTETEITTKNIQYF.

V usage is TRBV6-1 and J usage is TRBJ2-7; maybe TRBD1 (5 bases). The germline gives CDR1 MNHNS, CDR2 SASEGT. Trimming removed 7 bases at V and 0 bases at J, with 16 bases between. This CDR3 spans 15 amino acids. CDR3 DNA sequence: TGTGCCAGCAATTCACAGGCCCCGACCTCCTACGAGCAGTACTTC. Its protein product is CASNSQAPTSYEQYF.

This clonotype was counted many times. The CDR3 protein is CASSFWFTDTQYF. The CDR3 DNA is TGTGCCAGCAGCTTTTGGTTCACAGATACGCAGTATTTT. The chain links TRBV7-3 to TRBJ2-3; the D is unclear. The germline CDR1 and CDR2 sequences are SGHTA and FQGTGA. CDR3 length: 13 amino acids. V shed 3 bases and J shed 2 bases, with 6 bases lying between them.